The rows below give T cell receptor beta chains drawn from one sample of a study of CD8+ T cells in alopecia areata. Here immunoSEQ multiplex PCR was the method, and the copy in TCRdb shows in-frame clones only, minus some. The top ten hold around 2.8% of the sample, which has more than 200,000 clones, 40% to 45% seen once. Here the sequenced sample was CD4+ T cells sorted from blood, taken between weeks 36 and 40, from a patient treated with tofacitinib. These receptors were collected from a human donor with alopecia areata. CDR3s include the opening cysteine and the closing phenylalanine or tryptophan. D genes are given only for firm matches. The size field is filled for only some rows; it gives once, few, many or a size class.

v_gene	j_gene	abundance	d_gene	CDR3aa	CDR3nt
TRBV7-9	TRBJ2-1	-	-	CASSLVGTGNEQFF	TGTGCCAGCAGCTTAGTCGGGACGGGGAATGAGCAGTTCTTC
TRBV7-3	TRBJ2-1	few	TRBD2	CASSLIGGRDTEQFF	TGTGCCAGCAGCTTAATCGGCGGGAGGGACACTGAGCAGTTCTTC
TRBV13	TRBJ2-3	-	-	CASSQNTDTQYF	TGTGCCAGCAGCCAGAACACAGATACGCAGTATTTT
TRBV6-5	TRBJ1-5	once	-	CASSLLINQPQHF	TGTGCCAGCAGTTTACTAATTAATCAGCCCCAGCATTTT
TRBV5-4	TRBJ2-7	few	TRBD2	CASSSIAGDGDEQYF	TGTGCCAGCAGCTCGATAGCGGGAGATGGCGACGAGCAGTACTTC
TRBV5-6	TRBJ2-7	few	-	CASSPVGREQYF	TGTGCCAGCAGCCCCGTAGGTAGGGAGCAGTACTTC
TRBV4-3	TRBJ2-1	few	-	CASSQEGRQLNEQFF	TGCGCCAGCAGCCAAGAGGGGCGACAGCTCAATGAGCAGTTCTTC
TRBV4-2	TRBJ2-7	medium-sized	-	CASSQGSRTLYEQYF	TGTGCCAGCAGCCAGGGCTCCCGGACCCTCTACGAGCAGTACTTC
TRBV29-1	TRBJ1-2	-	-	CSVDGRGDYGYTF	TGCAGCGTTGACGGCAGGGGCGACTATGGCTACACCTTC
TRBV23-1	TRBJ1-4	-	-	CASSQFSEGPNEKLFF	TGCGCCAGCAGTCAATTCTCGGAGGGCCCTAATGAAAAACTGTTTTTT
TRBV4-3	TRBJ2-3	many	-	CASSPRTQGTDTQYF	TGCGCCAGCAGCCCCCGTACACAGGGCACAGATACGCAGTATTTT
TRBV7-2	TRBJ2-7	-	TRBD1	CASSLNSPGQELKYF	TGTGCCAGCAGCTTAAACAGCCCGGGACAGGAGCTCAAGTACTTC
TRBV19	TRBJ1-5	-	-	CASSIVARPSNQPQHF	TGTGCCAGTAGTATTGTCGCCAGGCCGAGCAATCAGCCCCAGCATTTT
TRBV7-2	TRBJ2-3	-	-	CASSTSTDTQYF	TGTGCCAGCAGTACGAGCACAGATACGCAGTATTTT
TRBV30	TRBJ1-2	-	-	CAWKRGTNYGYTF	TGTGCCTGGAAAAGGGGCACGAACTATGGCTACACCTTC
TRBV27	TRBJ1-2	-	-	CASSLQGRNDGYTF	TGTGCCAGCAGTTTACAAGGGAGAAATGATGGCTACACCTTC
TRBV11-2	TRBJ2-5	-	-	CASSPSPGTETQYF	TGTGCCAGCAGCCCCTCCCCAGGGACCGAGACCCAGTACTTC
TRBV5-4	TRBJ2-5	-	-	CASSLPAWETQYF	TGTGCCAGCAGCTTGCCAGCGTGGGAGACCCAGTACTTC
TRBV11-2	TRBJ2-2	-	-	CASSLRVSNTGELFF	TGTGCCAGCAGCTTAAGAGTATCGAACACCGGGGAGCTGTTTTTT
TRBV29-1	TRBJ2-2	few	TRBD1	CSALTGVNTGELFF	TGCAGCGCCCTGACAGGGGTAAACACCGGGGAGCTGTTTTTT
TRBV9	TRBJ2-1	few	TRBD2	CASSVRTSGGDEQFF	TGTGCCAGCAGCGTACGGACTAGCGGTGGCGATGAGCAGTTCTTC
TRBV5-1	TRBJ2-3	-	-	CASRGSTDTQYF	TGCGCCAGCAGGGGGAGCACAGATACGCAGTATTTT